A single sample is the source of the 20 T cell receptor beta chains below, sequenced in a study of blood T cell repertoires in COVID-19 (TCRdb year 2020). Library construction relied on the immunoSEQ multiplex PCR assay. As stored in TCRdb, this immuneACCESS dataset retains in-frame rearrangements with V and J assigned. A fraction of the clones does not appear; measured against another copy, unresolved V genes explain less than half of the discrepancy, and the remainder lacks a known reason. The table for this sample lists over 50,000 clones; about 91% of them were counted only once. 5.5% to 6.5% of the sample is taken by the ten largest. The material sequenced was peripheral blood. The source is a man between 50 and 59 years old with active COVID-19.

The J gene is TRBJ2-1, the V gene TRBV4-1, with 13 bases lining up with TRBD2. In germline, CDR1 is MGHRA, CDR2 YSYEKL. V lost 3 bases to trimming and J lost 5 bases; unmatched junction nucleotides: 4. The CDR3 totals 16 residues. The CDR3 DNA sequence: TGCGCCAGCAGCCACCGACTAGCGGGGGGCAACAATGAGCAGTTCTTC. This encodes CASSHRLAGGNNEQFF.

This chain links TRBV5-6 with TRBJ2-5, with D possibly being TRBD2 (6 bases). Germline lookup yields CDR1 SGHDT and CDR2 YYEEEE. CDR3 length equals 15 residues. V lost 0 bases and J lost 2, with 11 bases in between. The CDR3 is CASSLGVSGQETQYF. The CDR3, as DNA: TGTGCCAGCAGCTTGGGGGTTAGCGGACAAGAGACCCAGTACTTC.

This chain links TRBV5-1 with TRBJ2-2, with 8 bases identical to TRBD1. Losses at the gene ends were 1 base for V and 5 bases for J; bases not matched to a gene: 7. Per the germline V gene, CDR1 is SGHRS and CDR2 is YFSETQ. The CDR3 is 16 amino acids. The CDR3, as DNA: TGCGCCAGCAGCTTGAGCGTACAGGGGGTGACCGGGGAGCTGTTTTTT. Its translation is CASSLSVQGVTGELFF.

This chain uses TRBV6-5 with TRBJ2-3, with 7 positions matching TRBD1. The ends lost 4 bases at V and 0 bases at J; junction bases unmatched: 4. The CDR3 sequence is 15 residues long. Per the germline V gene, CDR1 is MNHEY and CDR2 is SVGAGI. For the CDR3, the DNA is TGTGCCAGCAGTTTACGACAGGGTAGCACAGATACGCAGTATTTT. Its translation is CASSLRQGSTDTQYF.

The V gene is TRBV5-1, the J gene TRBJ1-2, with 8 bases fitting TRBD1. Germline V gene data show CDR1 as SGHRS and CDR2 as YFSETQ. J gave up 7 bases and V 2 bases, and 7 bases lay outside the gene matches. The CDR3 has 14 residues. CDR3 sequence: CASSFFEGQAGYTF. CDR3 DNA: TGCGCCAGCAGCTTTTTTGAGGGACAGGCTGGCTACACCTTC.

This clone was counted only a few times. The DNA for the CDR3 is TGTGCCAGCAGCCGGTCCACCGGGACAAACACCGGGGAGCTGTTTTTT. Its protein is CASSRSTGTNTGELFF. The chain joins TRBV14 to TRBJ2-2, with D maybe TRBD1 (6 bases). The V end was cut by 4 bases, the J end by 2 bases, with 14 bases between. Per the germline V gene, CDR1 is SGHDN and CDR2 is FVKESK. This CDR3 comprises 16 residues.

The genes are TRBV3-1 (or the pseudogene TRBV3-2) and TRBJ2-6, with D unclear. CDR1 and CDR2 (germline): LGHDT, YNNKEL (reference sequence). V was pared by 0 bases and J by 2 bases, with 5 bases between. The CDR3 is 15 residues long. The CDR3 loop is CASSQDGTGANVLTF. The CDR3 coding sequence is TGTGCCAGCAGCCAAGACGGTACTGGGGCCAACGTCCTGACTTTC.

The chain is built from TRBV19 and TRBJ2-3; unclear D gene. Germline loops: CDR1 LNHDA, CDR2 SQIVND (reference sequence). This CDR3 region has 13 residues. Trimming left V 5 bases short and J 0 bases short, with 6 bases between. The CDR3 region is CASSLLSTDTQYF. The CDR3 DNA reads as TGTGCCAGTAGTCTACTAAGCACAGATACGCAGTATTTT.

This clone has just one count. The chain links TRBV14 to TRBJ1-1; 7 bases match TRBD1. Germline values: CDR1 SGHDN, CDR2 FVKESK. This CDR3 spans 14 amino acids. V dropped 8 bases and J dropped 1; count of bases not matched to a gene: 7. The CDR3 loop is CASGDGTANTEAFF. CDR3 in DNA: TGTGCCAGCGGAGACGGGACAGCGAACACTGAAGCTTTCTTT.

The chain employs TRBV28 and TRBJ1-3, with D hard to call. Germline-derived CDR1 and CDR2 are MDHEN and SYDVKM. The CDR3 contains 16 residues. The V and J ends lost 8 bases and 1 base respectively, with 18 bases between them. CDR3 protein: CASGYPGGPSGNTIYF. The CDR3, as DNA: TGTGCCAGCGGTTACCCCGGCGGTCCGTCTGGAAACACCATATATTTT.

This chain joins TRBV5-5 and TRBJ2-1; TRBD2 might be the D (6 bases). The CDR3 totals 15 residues. Per germline, CDR1 SGHKS and CDR2 YYEKEE (reference sequence). V dropped 3 bases and J dropped 0 bases, with 10 bases sitting between them. For the CDR3, the DNA is TGTGCCAGCAGCTGGGGGGATAGCTCCTACAATGAGCAGTTCTTC. Translating it yields CASSWGDSSYNEQFF.

This clone was seen a single time. The gene calls are TRBV3-1 (or the pseudogene TRBV3-2) and TRBJ1-3; 7 positions match TRBD1. The CDR3 is made up of 18 amino acids. Germline assignment: CDR1 LGHDT and CDR2 YNNKEL (reference sequence). V was pared by 4 bases and J by 2 bases, with 14 bases of the junction left unmatched. The CDR3 nucleotides read TGTGCCAGCAGCCTGACCTTGCCGGGACAGAAGACTGGAAACACCATATATTTT. Translating it yields CASSLTLPGQKTGNTIYF.

V usage is TRBV19 and J usage is TRBJ2-1, with 7 bases lining up with TRBD1. With 1 base clipped from V and 6 bases from J, the junction kept 12 bases outside the gene matches. The CDR3 totals 17 residues. From germline, CDR1 is LNHDA and CDR2 SQIVND (reference sequence). The CDR3 DNA reads as TGTGCCAGTAGTATAGTTAAGAGGTCAGGGGGTATCAATGAGCAGTTCTTC. This translates into CASSIVKRSGGINEQFF.

The chain combines TRBV19 with TRBJ2-1; TRBD2 aligns across 13 bases. The CDR3 runs to 16 residues. J lost 10 bases, V lost 6 bases, and 12 bases had no gene match. Germline V gives CDR1 LNHDA, CDR2 SQIVND (reference sequence). CDR3 sequence reads: CASSGAGTSGTGEQFF. In nucleotides, the CDR3 is TGTGCCAGTAGCGGCGCCGGGACTAGCGGGACGGGGGAGCAGTTCTTC. Full variable domain (rest looked up from reference TRBV19 and TRBJ2-1): DGGITQSPKYLFRKEGQNVTLSCEQNLNHDAMYWYRQDPGQGLRLIYYSQIVNDFQKGDIAEGYSVSREKKESFPLTVTSAQKNPTAFYLCASSGAGTSGTGEQFFGPGTRLTVL.

This clone was picked up one time. The chain employs TRBV27 and TRBJ2-1; a weak D match, TRBD2 (6 bases). Looked up from germline, CDR1 is MNHEY and CDR2 is SMNVEV (reference sequence). V lost 6 bases to trimming and J lost 7 bases, with 19 bases between them. The CDR3 sequence is 15 residues long. The CDR3 bases are TGTGCCAGCAGCCAACAGACTAGAATCGGGAATGAGCAGTTCTTC. Its protein is CASSQQTRIGNEQFF.

V is TRBV20-1 and J is TRBJ2-5; D not certain. Trimming removed 3 bases from V and 5 bases from J, with 4 bases in between. CDR3 length: 10 amino acids. The germline V gene encodes CDR1 DFQATT and CDR2 SNEGSKA (reference sequence). This chain's CDR3 is CSASSETQYF. In DNA form, the CDR3 reads TGCAGTGCTAGTTCGGAGACCCAGTACTTC.

The chain carries TRBV5-1 and TRBJ2-2; D is perhaps TRBD2 (6 bases). In germline, CDR1 is SGHRS, CDR2 YFSETQ. The V gene lost 4 bases and the J gene lost 1 base, with 11 bases spanning the gap. The CDR3 contains 15 residues. The CDR3: CASSTIAENTGELFF. The CDR3 DNA follows: TGCGCCAGCAGCACTATAGCGGAGAACACCGGGGAGCTGTTTTTT. Filled out from reference TRBV5-1 and TRBJ2-2, the complete variable domain reads KAGVTQTPRYLIKTRGQQVTLSCSPISGHRSVSWYQQTPGQGLQFLFEYFSETQRNKGNFPGRFSGRQFSNSRSEMNVSTLELGDSALYLCASSTIAENTGELFFGEGSRLTVL.

The chain has TRBV11-2 and TRBJ2-2; D remains ambiguous. CDR1 and CDR2 from the germline V gene are SGHAT and FQNNGV. Trimming took off 3 bases at V and 10 bases at J, with 12 bases between the two ends. This CDR3 contains 13 residues. The chain's CDR3 is CASSFSLPVELFF. In DNA, the CDR3 is TGTGCCAGCAGCTTTTCCCTTCCCGTGGAGCTGTTTTTT.

CDR3 residues: CASSPRGDRAAGELFF. The CDR3 DNA follows: TGTGCCAGCAGCCCCAGGGGGGACAGGGCGGCCGGGGAGCTGTTTTTT. V and J are TRBV9 and TRBJ2-2; 9 nucleotides align to TRBD1. The J segment lost 6 bases and the V segment lost 4 bases, leaving 10 bases of the junction unmatched. Germline lookup yields CDR1 SGDLS and CDR2 YYNGEE. The CDR3 has 16 amino acids. The full variable domain, rest sourced from reference TRBV9 and TRBJ2-2, is DSGVTQTPKHLITATGQRVTLRCSPRSGDLSVYWYQQSLDQGLQFLIQYYNGEERAKGNILERFSAQQFPDLHSELNLSSLELGDSALYFCASSPRGDRAAGELFFGEGSRLTVL.

This sequence joins TRBV27 and TRBJ1-2; 9 bases fit TRBD1. Germline lookup yields CDR1 MNHEY and CDR2 SMNVEV (reference sequence). After removal of 6 bases from V and 3 bases from J, the junction contained 8 bases not matched to a gene. The CDR3 length is 15 residues. CDR3 coding DNA: TGTGCCAGCAGAGAACTACAGGGGGCGTACTATGGCTACACCTTC. Translating gives CASRELQGAYYGYTF.